The source of this T cell receptor beta chain is a study of blood T cell repertoires in COVID-19 (dated by TCRdb to 2020 to 2022). Context from the whole study: Samples from collaborators originated in the United States, Italy and Spain and spanned both the acute and convalescent phases of COVID-19. HLA class I and class II types, where available, came from metadata supplied by the sample provider rather than from assay-based typing. Deeply sampled blood TCRbeta repertoires from subjects exposed to, actively infected with, or recovered from COVID-19 were included in the dataset. Samples came from the ongoing ImmuneRACE study (first 160 participants) plus 1,254 subjects from 6 global collaborators. A freely available public database, intended as a resource for researchers studying the immune response to SARS-CoV-2, is where the repertoires were released. The material from the prospective study consisted of cDNA or gDNA derived from T cells, B-cell-depleted T cells, or PBMCs. Nearly every sample came with metadata listing a de-identified subject ID, COVID-19 status, age in years and sex. The paper's findings and limits, for the study overall: Clinical and demographic metadata were provided uncurated, with the amount varying by source and participant.

About this clone itself: The antigen this receptor binds is unknown. No much larger clone exists at a distance of one base, and base qualities are not known.

Participants in the prospective study were enrolled through a virtual design, were aged about 18 to 100 years, and lived in approximately 24 United States geographic areas. In the prospective study, participants were assigned to cohorts based on the clinical history participants reported in a screening survey and a study questionnaire. Each participant in the prospective study had whole blood, serum and a nasopharyngeal or oropharyngeal swab collected by mobile phlebotomists. Additional blood draws and questionnaires over an approximately 2-month period could optionally be provided by prospective study participants. Blood samples from the prospective study were shipped frozen or at room temperature prior to DNA extraction. Unmatched junction bases come to 4, with V trimmed by 5 bases and J by 3 bases. Reading the germline V gene gives CDR1 SQVTM and CDR2 ANQGSEA. The CDR3 starts with the cysteine, ends with the phenylalanine, and has 13 residues. The CDR3 DNA has 39 bases and is translated from base 1.

TCRbeta CDR3 regions were amplified from genomic DNA using the immunoSEQ Assay, a bias-controlled multiplex PCR. The authors processed their data as follows. Within the assay, amplification of reference gene primers was used to estimate how many nucleated cells each sample contained. Sequence reads were collapsed and filtered to measure the absolute abundance of every unique TCRbeta CDR3 rearrangement. For each sample, productive Simpson clonality was calculated as the square root of Simpson's diversity index over productive rearrangements. Sourced from immuneACCESS, this table was stored by TCRdb with only in-frame sequences that have V and J called. A share of the clones is absent; for the studies checked, an unresolved V gene accounts for under half, and the remainder has no known explanation. D and trimming come from the DNA, and the V and J calls and clone size come from that table. In all, the sample holds approximately 240,000 clones, and 70% to 85% of those were seen once. Approximately 1.3% of the sample goes to the ten largest clones.

The clonotype comes from a woman in her thirties or forties with acute COVID-19. The chain couples TRBV29-1 to TRBJ1-5, with 7 middle bases fitting TRBD1. The sequencing input was PBMCs or T cells enriched from blood (not recorded which). The nucleotides read TGCAGCGTTCGACAGGGCCTCAATCAGCCCCAGCATTTT. Translated, it reads CSVRQGLNQPQHF.